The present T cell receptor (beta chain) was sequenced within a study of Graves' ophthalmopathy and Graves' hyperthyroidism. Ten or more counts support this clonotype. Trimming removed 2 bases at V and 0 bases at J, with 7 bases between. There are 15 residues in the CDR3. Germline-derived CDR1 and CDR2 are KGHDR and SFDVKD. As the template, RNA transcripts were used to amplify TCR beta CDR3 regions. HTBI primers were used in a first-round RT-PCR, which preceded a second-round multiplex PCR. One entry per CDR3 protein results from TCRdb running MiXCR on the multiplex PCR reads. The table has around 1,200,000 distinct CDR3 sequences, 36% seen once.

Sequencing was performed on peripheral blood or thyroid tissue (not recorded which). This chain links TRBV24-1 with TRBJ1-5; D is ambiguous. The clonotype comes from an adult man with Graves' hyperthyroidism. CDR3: CATSDSENSNQPQHF. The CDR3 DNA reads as TGTGCCACCAGTGATTCGGAGAATAGCAATCAGCCCCAGCATTTT.